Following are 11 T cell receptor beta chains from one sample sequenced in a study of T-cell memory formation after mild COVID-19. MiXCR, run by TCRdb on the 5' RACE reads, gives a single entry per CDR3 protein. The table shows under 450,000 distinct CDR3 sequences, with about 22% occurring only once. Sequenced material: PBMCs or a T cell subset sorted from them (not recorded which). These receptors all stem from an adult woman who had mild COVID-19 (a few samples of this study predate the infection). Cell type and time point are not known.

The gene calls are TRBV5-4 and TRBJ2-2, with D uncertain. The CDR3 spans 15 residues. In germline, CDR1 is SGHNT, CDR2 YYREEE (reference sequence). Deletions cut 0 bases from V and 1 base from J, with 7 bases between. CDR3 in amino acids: CASSLAVGNTGELFF. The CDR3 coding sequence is TGTGCCAGCAGCTTGGCAGTAGGGAACACCGGGGAGCTGTTTTTT.

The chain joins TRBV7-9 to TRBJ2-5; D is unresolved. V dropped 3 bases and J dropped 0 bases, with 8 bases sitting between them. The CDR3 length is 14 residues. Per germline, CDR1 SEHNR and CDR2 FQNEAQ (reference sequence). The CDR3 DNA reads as TGTGCCAGCAGCTTGGTCAGTAACCAAGAGACCCAGTACTTC. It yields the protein CASSLVSNQETQYF.

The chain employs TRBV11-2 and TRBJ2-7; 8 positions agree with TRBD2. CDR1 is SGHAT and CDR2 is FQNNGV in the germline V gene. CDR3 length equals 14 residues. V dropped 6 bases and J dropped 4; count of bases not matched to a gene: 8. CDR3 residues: CASRHSGAVYEQYF. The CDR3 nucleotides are TGTGCCAGCAGACATAGCGGGGCAGTGTACGAGCAGTACTTC.

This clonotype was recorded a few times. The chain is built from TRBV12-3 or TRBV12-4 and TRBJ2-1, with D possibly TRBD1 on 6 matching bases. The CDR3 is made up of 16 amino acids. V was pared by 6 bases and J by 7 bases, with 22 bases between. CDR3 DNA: TGTGCCAGCAGATCCTCCACCGGGACAAGAGCTAATGAGCAGTTCTTC. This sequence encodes CASRSSTGTRANEQFF.

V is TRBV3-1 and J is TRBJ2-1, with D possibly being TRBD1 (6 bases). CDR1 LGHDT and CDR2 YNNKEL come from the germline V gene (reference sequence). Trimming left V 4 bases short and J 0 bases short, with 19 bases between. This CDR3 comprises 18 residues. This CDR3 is CASSRQLGGFPSYNEQFF. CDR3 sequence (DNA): TGTGCCAGCAGCCGCCAACTAGGGGGTTTTCCCTCCTACAATGAGCAGTTCTTC.

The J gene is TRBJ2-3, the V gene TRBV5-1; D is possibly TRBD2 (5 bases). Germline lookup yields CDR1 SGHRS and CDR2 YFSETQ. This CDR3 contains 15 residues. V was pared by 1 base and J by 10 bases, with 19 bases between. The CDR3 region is CASSLRTPFGDAQYF. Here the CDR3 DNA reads TGCGCCAGCAGCTTGAGGACCCCATTCGGGGATGCGCAGTATTTT.

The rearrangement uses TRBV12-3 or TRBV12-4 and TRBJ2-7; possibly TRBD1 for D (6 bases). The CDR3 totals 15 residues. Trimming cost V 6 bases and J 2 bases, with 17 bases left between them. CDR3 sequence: CASRPTGSLTYEQYF. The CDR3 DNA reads TGTGCCAGCAGACCTACAGGGTCCCTGACCTACGAGCAGTACTTC.

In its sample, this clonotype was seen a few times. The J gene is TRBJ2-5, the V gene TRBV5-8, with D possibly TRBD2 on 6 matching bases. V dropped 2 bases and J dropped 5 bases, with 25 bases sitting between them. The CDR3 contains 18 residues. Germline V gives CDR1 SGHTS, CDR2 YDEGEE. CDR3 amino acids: CASSLIPGGNRVLETQYF. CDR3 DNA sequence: TGTGCCAGCAGCTTAATCCCCGGGGGTAATAGGGTTCTGGAGACCCAGTACTTC.

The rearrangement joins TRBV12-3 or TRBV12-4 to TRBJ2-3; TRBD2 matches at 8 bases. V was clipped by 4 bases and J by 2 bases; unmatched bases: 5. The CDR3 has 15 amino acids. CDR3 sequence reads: CASSWNSGDTDTQYF. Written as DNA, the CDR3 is TGTGCCAGCAGTTGGAATAGCGGGGACACAGATACGCAGTATTTT.

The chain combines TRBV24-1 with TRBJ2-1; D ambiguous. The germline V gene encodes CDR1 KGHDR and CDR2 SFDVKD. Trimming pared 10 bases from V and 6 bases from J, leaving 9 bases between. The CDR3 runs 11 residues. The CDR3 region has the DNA TGTGCCACAAGTTCGACCAATGAGCAGTTCTTC. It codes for CATSSTNEQFF.

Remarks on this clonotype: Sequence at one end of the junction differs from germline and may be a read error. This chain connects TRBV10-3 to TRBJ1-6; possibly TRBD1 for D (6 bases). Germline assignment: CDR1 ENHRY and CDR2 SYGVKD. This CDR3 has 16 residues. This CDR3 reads CAISGGGQRYNSPIHF. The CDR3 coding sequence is TGTGCCATCAGTGGAGGGGGTCAAAGATATAATTCACCCATCCACTTT.